The 32 T cell receptor beta chains presented below share a single source sample, sequenced in a study of blood T cell repertoires in COVID-19. Data came from immunoSEQ multiplex PCR; TCRdb stores just in-frame clones and leaves some out. The data contain around 250,000 clones, 70% to 90% of them singletons. Sequencing was done on a sample of PBMCs or T cells enriched from blood (not recorded which). Receptor source: a woman aged 45-59 years who had recovered from COVID-19.

This sequence joins TRBV15 and TRBJ1-2; no firm D call. Trimming took off 9 bases at V and 2 bases at J, with 10 bases between the two ends. The CDR3 covers 12 residues. Germline values: CDR1 LNHNV, CDR2 YYDKDF (reference sequence). The DNA of the CDR3 is TGTGCCACGAGCGGGGAGAACTATGGCTACACCTTC. Translation gives CATSGENYGYTF.

The rearrangement links TRBV27 to TRBJ2-7, with TRBD2 identical over 14 bases. V was clipped by 0 bases and J by 6 bases; unmatched bases: 4. This CDR3 is built from 16 residues. Germline-derived CDR1 and CDR2 are MNHEY and SMNVEV (reference sequence). The CDR3 reads CASSLSMGLAGAEQYF. In DNA form, the CDR3 reads TGTGCCAGCAGTTTATCGATGGGACTAGCGGGAGCCGAGCAGTACTTC.

This clone turned up a few times. This chain connects TRBV15 to TRBJ2-1, with a weak D call TRBD1 (6 bases). There are 15 residues in the CDR3. Germline V gene sequence: CDR1 LNHNV, CDR2 YYDKDF (reference sequence). V was pared by 4 bases and J by 6 bases, with 16 bases between. CDR3 coding DNA: TGTGCCACCAGCACCACAACAGGGTCTAGCAATGAGCAGTTCTTC. Translated, it gives CATSTTTGSSNEQFF.

CDR3 bases: TGTGCCAGCAGCTTGGGACTAGCGGGAAAGGGTTCTACCTACGAGCAGTACTTC. As protein: CASSLGLAGKGSTYEQYF. This sequence joins TRBV7-9 and TRBJ2-7; 13 nucleotides line up with TRBD2. The V and J ends lost 3 bases and 2 bases, in that order; junction bases with no gene match: 10. In germline, CDR1 is SEHNR, CDR2 FQNEAQ (reference sequence). This CDR3 has 18 residues.

This clone was observed once. V gene TRBV7-9 combines with J gene TRBJ2-7, with D perhaps TRBD1 (5 bases). This CDR3 region has 13 residues. From germline, CDR1 is SEHNR and CDR2 FQNEAQ (reference sequence). With 5 bases removed from V and 7 bases from J, the gap between germline ends came to 15 bases. The DNA for the CDR3 is TGTGCCAGCAGCCTCGAGGCAGGGCGTGAGCAGTACTTC. This gives the protein CASSLEAGREQYF.

The rearrangement links TRBV6-4 to TRBJ2-1; 10 bases are a match to TRBD2. The germline V gene has CDR1 MRHNA and CDR2 SNTAGT. V lost 6 bases and J lost 3; bases outside the gene matches: 5. This CDR3 is built from 15 residues. The CDR3 coding sequence is TGTGCCAGCAGGGCAACTAGCGGGGACTACAATGAGCAGTTCTTC. It is translated as CASRATSGDYNEQFF.

The chain carries TRBV7-9 and TRBJ2-3, with 9 bases fitting TRBD2. The V segment lost 4 bases and the J segment 2 bases; nucleotides outside the gene matches: 4. The CDR3 runs 15 residues. Germline V lookup: CDR1 SEHNR, CDR2 FQNEAQ (reference sequence). The CDR3 region is CASSSTSGNTDTQYF. In DNA, the CDR3 is TGTGCCAGCAGCTCGACTAGCGGTAACACAGATACGCAGTATTTT.

The chain joins TRBV29-1 to TRBJ1-4, with D possibly being TRBD1 (6 bases). The CDR3 contains 13 residues. Germline CDR1 SQVTM, CDR2 ANQGSEA. Trimming stripped 4 bases from V and 7 bases from J, with 13 bases between. The CDR3 DNA sequence: TGCAGCGTTGGTACAGGGCGAGGTGAAAAACTGTTTTTT. Translating gives CSVGTGRGEKLFF.

This clone was seen a handful of times. In nucleotides, the CDR3 is TGTGCCAGCAGACCGACCGGGACAGGGAGCTATGGCTACACCTTC. It translates to CASRPTGTGSYGYTF. The V gene is TRBV5-4, the J gene TRBJ1-2; 9 positions match TRBD1. The CDR3 extends over 15 amino acids. J lost 4 bases, V lost 5 bases, and 9 bases had no gene match. The germline CDR1 and CDR2 sequences are SGHNT and YYREEE (reference sequence). The full variable domain, with the rest looked up from reference TRBV5-4 and TRBJ1-2, is ETGVTQSPTHLIKTRGQQVTLRCSSQSGHNTVSWYQQALGQGPQFIFQYYREEENGRGNFPPRFSGLQFPNYSSELNVNALELDDSALYLCASRPTGTGSYGYTFGSGTRLTVV.

V is TRBV9 and J is TRBJ2-5, with TRBD1 matching 8 bases. After removal of 0 bases from V and 0 bases from J, the junction contained 4 bases not matched to a gene. CDR1 is SGDLS, CDR2 YYNGEE, per germline. The CDR3 sequence is 16 residues long. The CDR3 sequence: CASSVGGQVYQETQYF. The DNA of the CDR3 is TGTGCCAGCAGCGTAGGGGGACAGGTGTACCAAGAGACCCAGTACTTC.

The J gene is TRBJ2-7, the V gene TRBV28, with a tentative D call TRBD2 (6 bases). The CDR3 spans 15 residues. Germline CDR1 is MDHEN and CDR2 is SYDVKM. V lost 1 base and J lost 1, with 11 bases in between. This CDR3 is CASSLFGSKSYEQYF. The CDR3 DNA reads TGTGCCAGCAGTTTATTCGGGAGTAAGTCCTACGAGCAGTACTTC.

This sequence joins TRBV15 and TRBJ2-7; the match to TRBD2 covers 7 bases. Trimming removed 0 bases from V and 1 base from J; junction bases left unmatched: 0. This CDR3 comprises 14 residues. Germline assignment: CDR1 LNHNV and CDR2 YYDKDF (reference sequence). CDR3 sequence reads: CATSRERGSYEQYF. The CDR3, as DNA: TGTGCCACCAGCAGAGAGCGGGGGTCCTACGAGCAGTACTTC.

This chain connects TRBV6-2 or TRBV6-3 to TRBJ2-1, with TRBD1 matching over 9 bases. Looked up from germline, CDR1 is MNHEY and CDR2 is SVGEGT. This CDR3 spans 15 amino acids. The V segment lost 2 bases and the J segment 3 bases; nucleotides outside the gene matches: 2. CDR3 coding DNA: TGTGCCAGCAGTTACGAGACAGGGGGCTACAATGAGCAGTTCTTC. It translates to CASSYETGGYNEQFF.

This chain joins TRBV19 and TRBJ1-3, with unresolved D. The germline gives CDR1 LNHDA, CDR2 SQIVND (reference sequence). The CDR3 is made up of 13 amino acids. V was shortened by 9 bases and J by 4 bases, with 13 bases between the two germline ends. The CDR3 region is CASDTASGNTIYF. The DNA for the CDR3 is TGTGCCAGCGACACCGCGTCGGGAAACACCATATATTTT.

The chain uses TRBV2 and TRBJ2-2; tentative D call: TRBD2 (5 bases). This CDR3 spans 14 amino acids. The V end was cut by 5 bases, the J end by 7 bases, with 14 bases between. The germline gives CDR1 SNHLY, CDR2 FYNNEI. The CDR3 sequence: CASSPLATNGELFF. CDR3 nucleotide sequence: TGTGCCAGCAGTCCGCTAGCAACCAACGGGGAGCTGTTTTTT.

The chain carries TRBV5-1 and TRBJ2-1; a weak D match, TRBD2 (5 bases). CDR1 and CDR2 (germline): SGHRS, YFSETQ. V lost 4 bases, J lost 0 bases, and 11 bases lay in between. The CDR3 extends over 15 amino acids. In nucleotides, the CDR3 is TGCGCCAGCAGCCTTAGCGTCAGCTCCTACAATGAGCAGTTCTTC. Amino acids: CASSLSVSSYNEQFF.

This clone was recorded a few times. This rearrangement joins TRBV21-1 to TRBJ2-5; the table's D call of TRBD1 was not tested on the DNA. TRBV21-1 is assigned pseudogene status. The CDR3 is made up of 17 amino acids. CDR3 residues: CASSQFPTGDNLRTQYF. The CDR3 nucleotides read TGTGCCAGCAGCCAATTCCCGACAGGGGACAACTTACGGACCCAGTACTTC.

The rearrangement links TRBV28 to TRBJ2-1, with D perhaps matching TRBD2 (6 bases). CDR1 and CDR2 from the germline V gene are MDHEN and SYDVKM. The germline V and J ends were trimmed by 3 bases and 15 bases, with 18 bases remaining between them. CDR3 size: 13 residues. The DNA of the CDR3 is TGTGCCAGCAGTTTGCCGAATCTACTAGCCTGGTTCTTC. Translating gives CASSLPNLLAWFF.

The rearrangement links TRBV11-3 to TRBJ2-3, with TRBD2 identical over 11 bases. J was trimmed by 4 bases and V by 2 bases; bases with no gene match: 11. The germline V gene encodes CDR1 SGHNT and CDR2 YENEEA. This CDR3 comprises 18 residues. CDR3 sequence: CASSLSFSGRARADTQYF. CDR3 coding DNA: TGTGCCAGCAGCTTAAGTTTTAGCGGGAGGGCCCGCGCAGATACGCAGTATTTT.

This clone came up a few times. The V gene is TRBV7-6, the J gene TRBJ2-3, with TRBD2 matching over 7 bases. This CDR3 is built from 14 residues. V lost 6 bases, J lost 4 bases, and 7 bases stayed unmatched. Per the germline V gene, CDR1 is SGHVS and CDR2 is FNYEAQ. The CDR3 DNA is TGTGCCAGCAGTGGGTCCACTAGCGCAGATACGCAGTATTTT. Protein: CASSGSTSADTQYF.

Only one count was recorded for this clone. The chain employs TRBV9 and TRBJ1-4; 7 bases map to TRBD1. The trim removed 3 bases at V and 1 base at J, leaving 9 bases unmatched. Germline CDR1 reads SGDLS; CDR2 reads YYNGEE. This CDR3 is built from 17 residues. CDR3 DNA sequence: TGTGCCAGCAGCGATGGACAGGTGACTCAAACTAATGAAAAACTGTTTTTT. This sequence encodes CASSDGQVTQTNEKLFF.

This chain joins TRBV12-3 or TRBV12-4 and TRBJ1-5; D not resolved. V was clipped by 5 bases and J by 5 bases, with 10 bases between them. The CDR3 is 13 residues long. Here the CDR3 DNA reads TGTGCCAGCAGTCCATCCTACTATCAGCCCCAGCATTTT. Protein: CASSPSYYQPQHF.

The J gene is TRBJ1-5, the V gene TRBV27; 9 nucleotides agree with TRBD1. Germline lookup yields CDR1 MNHEY and CDR2 SMNVEV (reference sequence). Unmatched junction bases numbered 7, after V lost 7 bases and J lost 6 bases. The length of the CDR3 is 14 residues. Here the CDR3 DNA reads TGTGCCAGCAAAGAACAGGGGGCGGGTCAGCCCCAGCATTTT. Encoded protein: CASKEQGAGQPQHF.

The chain joins TRBV4-2 to TRBJ2-2, with TRBD2 matching over 9 bases. Germline CDR1 reads LGHNA; CDR2 reads YNFKEQ. The CDR3 has 19 residues. J gave up 7 bases and V 5 bases, and 20 bases lay outside the gene matches. The CDR3 here is CASSVRLFPREGPDGELFF. The CDR3 nucleotides read TGTGCCAGCAGCGTCCGCTTGTTTCCGCGGGAGGGCCCGGACGGGGAGCTGTTTTTT.

V and J are TRBV5-4 and TRBJ2-7, with D tentatively TRBD2 (6 bases). Germline V gene data show CDR1 as SGHNT and CDR2 as YYREEE (reference sequence). CDR3 length equals 15 residues. Trimming took 1 base from V and 2 from J, leaving 13 bases between them. The chain's CDR3 is CASSLSTGDPYEQYF. CDR3 nucleotide sequence: TGTGCCAGCAGCTTGTCTACGGGAGATCCCTACGAGCAGTACTTC.

The genes are TRBV7-6 and TRBJ2-7, with TRBD2 identical over 9 bases. CDR1 and CDR2 from the germline V gene are SGHVS and FNYEAQ. Germline trimming cut 4 bases from V and 7 bases from J; bases unmatched to any gene: 8. This CDR3 spans 14 amino acids. Here the CDR3 reads CASSSPRGGWEQYF. CDR3 sequence (DNA): TGTGCCAGCAGCTCCCCGCGGGGGGGGTGGGAGCAGTACTTC. The full variable domain, completed using reference TRBV7-6 and TRBJ2-7, is GAGVSQSPRYKVTKRGQDVALRCDPISGHVSLYWYRQALGQGPEFLTYFNYEAQQDKSGLPNDRFSAERPEGSISTLTIQRTEQRDSAMYRCASSSPRGGWEQYFGPGTRLTVT.

The rearrangement uses TRBV10-1 and TRBJ1-2; TRBD1 matches 8 bases. Unmatched junction bases numbered 25, after V lost 9 bases and J lost 1 base. CDR1 is WNHNN and CDR2 is SYGVQD in the germline V gene (reference sequence). The CDR3 has 20 amino acids. Here the CDR3 DNA reads TGCGCCAGTGCACGGTGTCCTTGCACGGGACAGGTTTATTTTAACTATGGCTACACCTTC. Amino acids: CASARCPCTGQVYFNYGYTF.

The chain is built from TRBV5-6 and TRBJ1-4, with D perhaps TRBD1 (5 bases). The V and J ends lost 1 base and 4 bases respectively, with 11 bases between them. The CDR3 runs 15 residues. Germline V CDR1 and CDR2: SGHDT, YYEEEE. The CDR3 bases are TGTGCCAGCAGCTTGTGGGGCAGCTATAATGAAAAACTGTTTTTT. Protein sequence: CASSLWGSYNEKLFF.

V usage is TRBV3-1 (or the pseudogene TRBV3-2) and J usage is TRBJ1-3; D remains ambiguous. The germline V and J ends were trimmed by 4 bases and 4 bases, with 11 bases remaining between them. CDR3 length: 14 residues. Germline CDR1 and CDR2: LGHDT and YNNKEL (reference sequence). The chain's CDR3 is CASSPRVVGNTIYF. The CDR3 DNA follows: TGTGCCAGCAGCCCACGAGTGGTGGGAAACACCATATATTTT.

The rearrangement links TRBV28 to TRBJ1-6; 9 bases map to TRBD1. V lost 4 bases, J lost 5 bases, and 0 bases stayed unmatched. The CDR3 sequence is 14 residues long. The V gene's germline CDR1 is MDHEN and CDR2 SYDVKM. CDR3 DNA: TGTGCCAGCAGTTGGACAGGGGATAATTCACCCCTCCACTTT. This encodes CASSWTGDNSPLHF.

This clone was seen just once. J is TRBJ2-1 and V is TRBV27, with D possibly matching TRBD1 (6 bases). Germline CDR1 is MNHEY and CDR2 is SMNVEV (reference sequence). This CDR3 has 12 residues. The V and J ends lost 6 bases and 12 bases respectively, with 15 bases between them. CDR3 in DNA: TGTGCCAGCAGCACCCCTACAGGGACGCAGTTCTTC. Its protein product is CASSTPTGTQFF.

The chain joins TRBV7-8 to TRBJ1-6, with 7 bases matching TRBD1. The V gene end was trimmed by 5 bases and the J gene end by 10 bases; junction bases not matched to a gene: 11. This CDR3 region has 15 residues. Germline CDR1 reads SGHVS; CDR2 reads FQNEAQ. This CDR3 reads CASSTRTGTESPLHF. The DNA of the CDR3 is TGTGCCAGCAGCACCCGGACAGGAACCGAATCACCCCTCCACTTT.